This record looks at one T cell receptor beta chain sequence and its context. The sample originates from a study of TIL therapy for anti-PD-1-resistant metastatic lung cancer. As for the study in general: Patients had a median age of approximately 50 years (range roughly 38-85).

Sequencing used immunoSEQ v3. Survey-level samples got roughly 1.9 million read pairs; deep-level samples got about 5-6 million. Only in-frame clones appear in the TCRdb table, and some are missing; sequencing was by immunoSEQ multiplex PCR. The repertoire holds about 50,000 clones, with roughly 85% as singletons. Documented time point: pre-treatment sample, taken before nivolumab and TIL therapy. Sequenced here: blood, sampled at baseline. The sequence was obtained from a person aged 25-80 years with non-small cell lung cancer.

The DNA of the CDR3 is TGCAGTGCTAGTCCAGGGCCAATCTCTGGGGCCAACGTCCTGACTTTC. Protein sequence: CSASPGPISGANVLTF. The chain couples TRBV20-1 to TRBJ2-6; tentative D call: TRBD1 (5 bases). Per germline, CDR1 DFQATT and CDR2 SNEGSKA (reference sequence). Trimming left V 3 bases short and J 0 bases short, with 12 bases between. The CDR3 spans 16 residues.